One and the same sample provided the 32 T cell receptor beta chains below, sequenced in a study of blood T cell repertoires in COVID-19. Libraries were prepared by immunoSEQ multiplex PCR; TCRdb keeps only in-frame clonotypes and omits some of them. The sample lists 200,000 to 300,000 clones; roughly 82% were seen once. The specimen sequenced was peripheral blood. The origin of the receptors is a man aged 40-49 years who had recovered from COVID-19.

The sample holds many counts of this clone. This chain uses TRBV6-2 or TRBV6-3 with TRBJ2-1, with a weak D call TRBD2 (6 bases). Trimming left V 6 bases short and J 0 bases short, with 18 bases between. The CDR3 contains 17 residues. The germline V gene encodes CDR1 MNHEY and CDR2 SVGEGT. The CDR3 sequence is CASSPLKRRGSYNEQFF. The DNA for the CDR3 is TGTGCCAGCAGCCCTCTCAAGCGGAGGGGCTCCTACAATGAGCAGTTCTTC.

The CDR3 DNA reads as TGTGCCAGCAGTTTAGTGACGGGTGTCACTGAAGCTTTCTTT. Translated: CASSLVTGVTEAFF. V and J are TRBV27 and TRBJ1-1; D not certain. The CDR3 consists of 14 residues. Per germline, CDR1 MNHEY and CDR2 SMNVEV (reference sequence). Trimming stripped 2 bases from V and 4 bases from J, with 11 bases between.

The chain links TRBV27 to TRBJ2-7; 7 bases fit TRBD2. There are 18 residues in the CDR3. J gave up 1 base and V 0 bases, and 12 bases lay outside the gene matches. Germline V gene lookup returns CDR1 MNHEY and CDR2 SMNVEV (reference sequence). This chain's CDR3 is CASSLSGISWTRSYEQYF. CDR3 in DNA: TGTGCCAGCAGTTTATCCGGCATCTCCTGGACTAGATCCTACGAGCAGTACTTC.

V and J are TRBV5-1 and TRBJ2-1, with 8 bases identical to TRBD1. V was pared by 2 bases and J by 1 base, with 2 bases of the junction left unmatched. The CDR3 is 15 residues long. CDR1 SGHRS and CDR2 YFSETQ come from the germline V gene. CDR3 sequence (DNA): TGCGCCAGCAGCTTAGGGACAGGTTCCTACAATGAGCAGTTCTTC. It encodes CASSLGTGSYNEQFF.

The chain carries TRBV6-2 or TRBV6-3 and TRBJ2-1; the match to TRBD2 covers 8 bases. After removal of 5 bases from V and 3 bases from J, the junction contained 18 bases not matched to a gene. The CDR3 contains 19 residues. Germline V lookup: CDR1 MNHEY, CDR2 SVGEGT. The CDR3 loop reads CASSTPGTRSPFRYNEQFF. The CDR3 DNA reads TGTGCCAGCAGTACGCCCGGGACTAGGTCTCCCTTTCGCTACAATGAGCAGTTCTTC.

V and J are TRBV5-6 and TRBJ2-7; D is uncertain. CDR1 is SGHDT, CDR2 YYEEEE, per germline. V lost 4 bases and J lost 2, with 13 bases in between. This CDR3 contains 14 residues. Here the CDR3 DNA reads TGTGCCAGCAGCCGTGACTTGTCAGCCTACGAGCAGTACTTC. It is translated as CASSRDLSAYEQYF.

J is TRBJ2-1 and V is TRBV7-2; D gene unclear. The CDR3 contains 14 residues. Germline loops: CDR1 SGHTA, CDR2 FQGNSA. V gave up 5 bases and J gave up 9 bases, with 17 bases separating them. CDR3 nucleotides: TGTGCCAGCAGCCCCGCCAGCCCTTGGGCTGAGCAGTTCTTC. Amino acids: CASSPASPWAEQFF.

The chain is built from TRBV4-1 and TRBJ1-5, with TRBD1 matching over 8 bases. CDR1 is MGHRA, CDR2 YSYEKL, per germline. V trimming: 1 base; J trimming: 0 bases; junction bases outside the gene matches: 2. The length of the CDR3 is 16 residues. The DNA of the CDR3 is TGCGCCAGCAGCCAAGGCCAGGGGGCTAGCAATCAGCCCCAGCATTTT. Protein sequence: CASSQGQGASNQPQHF.

The V call is TRBV5-1, the J call TRBJ1-2; D uncertain. Deletions cut 0 bases from V and 4 bases from J, with 10 bases between. Germline V CDR1 and CDR2: SGHRS, YFSETQ. CDR3 length: 14 amino acids. CDR3 DNA sequence: TGCGCCAGCAGCTTGGGTGGCGGAATCTATGGCTACACCTTC. It codes for CASSLGGGIYGYTF. The full variable domain, completed using reference TRBV5-1 and TRBJ1-2, is KAGVTQTPRYLIKTRGQQVTLSCSPISGHRSVSWYQQTPGQGLQFLFEYFSETQRNKGNFPGRFSGRQFSNSRSEMNVSTLELGDSALYLCASSLGGGIYGYTFGSGTRLTVV.

This clone was detected only once. The V call is TRBV19, the J call TRBJ1-2, with no clear D. With 3 bases removed from V and 3 bases from J, the gap between germline ends came to 5 bases. This CDR3 is built from 12 residues. Germline CDR1 and CDR2: LNHDA and SQIVND (reference sequence). The CDR3 bases are TGTGCCAGTAGTATCGCGGACTATGGCTACACCTTC. Translating it yields CASSIADYGYTF.

This chain uses TRBV5-1 with TRBJ2-7, with unresolved D. With 3 bases removed from V and 6 bases from J, the gap between germline ends came to 10 bases. The CDR3 is 12 amino acids. Germline CDR1 and CDR2: SGHRS and YFSETQ. The CDR3 DNA is TGCGCCAGCAGCTATGGAGTCGCCGAGCAGTACTTC. Amino acids: CASSYGVAEQYF.

The J gene is TRBJ1-2, the V gene TRBV7-9; no clear D. This CDR3 is built from 13 residues. V was clipped by 4 bases and J by 5 bases, with 11 bases between them. CDR1 and CDR2 from the germline V gene are SEHNR and FQNEAQ (reference sequence). CDR3 DNA: TGTGCCAGCAGCTACCCGGGGTTTTATGGCTACACCTTC. This encodes CASSYPGFYGYTF.

The chain employs TRBV27 and TRBJ2-1, with a weak D call TRBD1 (6 bases). CDR1 and CDR2 (germline): MNHEY, SMNVEV (reference sequence). V was clipped by 5 bases and J by 3 bases, with 11 bases between them. This CDR3 region has 14 residues. The CDR3 DNA follows: TGTGCCAGCAGTCGGGACATTTACTACAATGAGCAGTTCTTC. Its protein is CASSRDIYYNEQFF.

The chain couples TRBV5-6 to TRBJ2-5; D perhaps matches TRBD2 (5 bases). Germline V gene data show CDR1 as SGHDT and CDR2 as YYEEEE. This CDR3 comprises 14 residues. Trimming shortened V by 0 bases and J by 0 bases, and 6 bases separated the two germline ends. CDR3 sequence: CASSLVGDQETQYF. The CDR3 nucleotides are TGTGCCAGCAGCTTGGTCGGGGACCAAGAGACCCAGTACTTC.

V gene TRBV30 combines with J gene TRBJ1-1; D gene unclear. Trimming stripped 1 base from V and 4 bases from J, with 10 bases between. Germline lookup yields CDR1 GTSNPN and CDR2 SVGIG (reference sequence). This CDR3 spans 13 amino acids. The CDR3 spells CAWSGESSTEAFF. DNA of the CDR3: TGTGCCTGGAGTGGGGAGAGTAGCACTGAAGCTTTCTTT.

On this clone: Other nucleotide sequences from this sample produce the same CDR3. CDR3 protein: CASSLLGLAGGYEQYF. The CDR3 bases are TGTGCCAGCAGCTTATTGGGACTAGCGGGAGGGTACGAGCAGTACTTC. The V gene is TRBV7-2, the J gene TRBJ2-7; the match to TRBD2 covers 16 bases. J was trimmed by 4 bases and V by 2 bases; bases with no gene match: 2. The CDR3 sequence is 16 residues long. Per the germline V gene, CDR1 is SGHTA and CDR2 is FQGNSA.

The chain joins TRBV5-6 to TRBJ1-6, with D perhaps matching TRBD1 (6 bases). The germline CDR1 and CDR2 sequences are SGHDT and YYEEEE. The CDR3 consists of 14 residues. The V end lost 4 bases, the J end lost 4 bases, and 9 bases lay between the germline ends. CDR3 DNA sequence: TGTGCCAGCAGCCTGGGACAATATAATTCACCCCTCCACTTT. Its translation: CASSLGQYNSPLHF. Based on the CDR3 plus reference TRBV5-6 and TRBJ1-6, the full variable domain is DAGVTQSPTHLIKTRGQQVTLRCSPKSGHDTVSWYQQALGQGPQFIFQYYEEEERQRGNFPDRFSGHQFPNYSSELNVNALLLGDSALYLCASSLGQYNSPLHFGNGTRLTVT.

The rearrangement uses TRBV7-2 and TRBJ2-3; D call uncertain. This CDR3 region has 13 residues. The germline V and J ends were trimmed by 0 bases and 4 bases, with 5 bases remaining between them. Germline values: CDR1 SGHTA, CDR2 FQGNSA. For the CDR3, the DNA is TGTGCCAGCAGCTTAGCTAATTCAGATACGCAGTATTTT. Its translation: CASSLANSDTQYF.

V usage is TRBV19 and J usage is TRBJ1-2; tentatively, D is TRBD1 (5 bases). The length of the CDR3 is 13 residues. The V and J ends lost 3 bases and 4 bases respectively, with 9 bases between them. Germline V gene data show CDR1 as LNHDA and CDR2 as SQIVND (reference sequence). The CDR3 sequence: CASSINRSYGYTF. The CDR3 coding sequence is TGTGCCAGTAGTATTAACAGGAGCTATGGCTACACCTTC.

The V and J genes are TRBV9 and TRBJ1-2, with D possibly TRBD1 on 6 matching bases. From germline, CDR1 is SGDLS and CDR2 YYNGEE. The ends were cut back, 4 bases at V and 3 bases at J, with 16 bases in the middle. The CDR3 is made up of 15 amino acids. The CDR3 bases are TGTGCCAGCAGCAAGCGACAGGCTGACTACTATGGCTACACCTTC. Its protein product is CASSKRQADYYGYTF.

As regards this clone: This same CDR3 is encoded by further DNA sequences in the sample. The chain is built from TRBV19 and TRBJ1-5, with D perhaps TRBD1 (5 bases). V lost 5 bases, J lost 6 bases, and 8 bases lay in between. From germline, CDR1 is LNHDA and CDR2 SQIVND (reference sequence). The CDR3 is 12 amino acids. CDR3 in amino acids: CASSPQGQPQHF. CDR3 DNA sequence: TGTGCCAGTAGTCCCCAGGGTCAGCCCCAGCATTTT.

The J gene is TRBJ1-2, the V gene TRBV5-1; no clear D gene. The CDR3 covers 13 residues. V lost 4 bases and J 8 bases, leaving 15 bases between the germline ends. Germline V gene lookup returns CDR1 SGHRS and CDR2 YFSETQ. The CDR3 coding sequence is TGCGCCAGCAGCGATCCCTCCGGCGGGGGCTACACCTTC. This gives the protein CASSDPSGGGYTF. Filled out from reference TRBV5-1 and TRBJ1-2, the complete variable domain reads KAGVTQTPRYLIKTRGQQVTLSCSPISGHRSVSWYQQTPGQGLQFLFEYFSETQRNKGNFPGRFSGRQFSNSRSEMNVSTLELGDSALYLCASSDPSGGGYTFGSGTRLTVV.

V gene TRBV5-5 combines with J gene TRBJ2-7; D may be TRBD1 (5 bases). Between the trimmed V and J ends, which lost 0 bases and 2 bases, there was a span of 9 bases. Germline V gene sequence: CDR1 SGHKS, CDR2 YYEKEE (reference sequence). The CDR3 consists of 14 residues. The CDR3, as DNA: TGTGCCAGCAGCTTGGCACAGGACCCCTACGAGCAGTACTTC. Protein: CASSLAQDPYEQYF.

The rearrangement links TRBV29-1 to TRBJ1-4, with 8 bases lining up with TRBD1. The J segment lost 5 bases and the V segment lost 7 bases, leaving 3 bases of the junction unmatched. The CDR3 has 12 residues. CDR1 is SQVTM and CDR2 is ANQGSEA in the germline V gene. CDR3: CSGRTGNEKLFF. The CDR3 coding sequence is TGCAGCGGGCGGACAGGGAATGAAAAACTGTTTTTT.

This chain uses TRBV6-4 with TRBJ1-4; possible D gene TRBD1, 5 bases. There are 17 residues in the CDR3. Looked up from germline, CDR1 is MRHNA and CDR2 is SNTAGT. The V and J ends lost 0 bases and 8 bases respectively, with 19 bases between them. CDR3 residues: CASSDSCLGVGREKLFF. In DNA form, the CDR3 reads TGTGCCAGCAGTGACTCATGTCTAGGGGTTGGAAGGGAAAAACTGTTTTTT.

The chain has TRBV5-4 and TRBJ2-1; 11 bases line up with TRBD1. J lost 7 bases, V lost 5 bases, and 8 bases had no gene match. The CDR3 covers 15 residues. Germline V gene lookup returns CDR1 SGHNT and CDR2 YYREEE (reference sequence). The CDR3, as DNA: TGTGCCAGCAGGGCTGGACAGGGGGCTTGGAATGAGCAGTTCTTC. Translating gives CASRAGQGAWNEQFF. The complete variable domain, with remaining parts taken from reference TRBV5-4 and TRBJ2-1, reads ETGVTQSPTHLIKTRGQQVTLRCSSQSGHNTVSWYQQALGQGPQFIFQYYREEENGRGNFPPRFSGLQFPNYSSELNVNALELDDSALYLCASRAGQGAWNEQFFGPGTRLTVL.

CDR3 sequence reads: CSVDFSGDEQFF. The CDR3 DNA is TGCAGCGTTGATTTTAGCGGGGATGAGCAGTTCTTC. The chain is built from TRBV29-1 and TRBJ2-1; 8 bases align to TRBD2. The V and J ends lost 3 bases and 8 bases, in that order; junction bases with no gene match: 3. The CDR3 length is 12 residues. Germline V lookup: CDR1 SQVTM, CDR2 ANQGSEA.

The rearrangement uses TRBV9 and TRBJ2-7, with a weak D call TRBD2 (5 bases). V lost 2 bases and J lost 0, with 9 bases in between. This CDR3 is built from 14 residues. CDR1 SGDLS and CDR2 YYNGEE come from the germline V gene. DNA of the CDR3: TGTGCCAGCAGCGTTGGACTTCCCTCCTACGAGCAGTACTTC. Translated: CASSVGLPSYEQYF.

The chain couples TRBV7-6 to TRBJ1-2, with 9 nucleotides matching TRBD1. V lost 3 bases and J lost 1; bases outside the gene matches: 9. Germline CDR1 SGHVS, CDR2 FNYEAQ. The CDR3 is 17 residues long. The CDR3, as DNA: TGTGCCAGCAGCTTGGCCGGGACAGGGAGCAATAACTATGGCTACACCTTC. Amino acids: CASSLAGTGSNNYGYTF.

This clone showed up just a few times. V gene TRBV5-6 combines with J gene TRBJ2-5; no reliable D call. Germline loops: CDR1 SGHDT, CDR2 YYEEEE. The length of the CDR3 is 14 residues. Trimming stripped 1 base from V and 5 bases from J, with 12 bases between. The DNA of the CDR3 is TGTGCCAGCAGCTTGTATTTCCGTATGGAGACCCAGTACTTC. This gives the protein CASSLYFRMETQYF.

The chain combines TRBV5-1 with TRBJ1-5, with D hard to call. The CDR3 contains 13 residues. Germline loops: CDR1 SGHRS, CDR2 YFSETQ. V was clipped by 2 bases and J by 3 bases, with 6 bases between them. CDR3 loop: CASSFFYNQPQHF. The CDR3 coding sequence is TGCGCCAGCAGCTTTTTCTACAATCAGCCCCAGCATTTT. The complete variable domain, with remaining parts taken from reference TRBV5-1 and TRBJ1-5, reads KAGVTQTPRYLIKTRGQQVTLSCSPISGHRSVSWYQQTPGQGLQFLFEYFSETQRNKGNFPGRFSGRQFSNSRSEMNVSTLELGDSALYLCASSFFYNQPQHFGDGTRLSIL.

This clone was detected once. The gene calls are TRBV19 and TRBJ1-1; possibly TRBD1 for D (6 bases). Per the germline V gene, CDR1 is LNHDA and CDR2 is SQIVND (reference sequence). Trimming removed 9 bases at V and 1 base at J, with 21 bases between. The CDR3 consists of 16 residues. CDR3 DNA sequence: TGTGCCAGCCCCGGAGAGGGAGGGGGACAGAACACTGAAGCTTTCTTT. This translates into CASPGEGGGQNTEAFF.